Sequencing of this T cell receptor (beta chain) was carried out in a study of blood T cell repertoires in COVID-19 (dated by TCRdb to 2018 to 2020). With regard to the full study: The collaborator samples originated in the United States, Italy and Spain and spanned the acute and convalescent phases of COVID-19. A de-identified subject ID, COVID-19 status, age in years and sex were almost always included in the sample metadata. The repertoires were released in a freely available public database meant as a resource for research on the immune response to SARS-CoV-2. The prospective study material was composed of cDNA or gDNA derived from T cells, B-cell-depleted T cells, or PBMCs. Samples came from the ongoing ImmuneRACE study (first 160 participants) plus 1,254 subjects from 6 global collaborators. Subjects who had been exposed to COVID-19, were actively infected with it, or had recovered from it provided the deeply sampled blood TCRbeta repertoires that made up the dataset. HLA class I and class II types, where available, came from metadata supplied by the sample provider rather than from assay-based typing. Broader findings and caveats from the paper: The amount of clinical and demographic metadata varied by source and participant and was provided uncurated.

Collaborating institutions collected whole blood in K2EDTA tubes following their own protocols. For TCRbeta analysis, collaborator samples were shipped as frozen whole blood, as isolated PBMCs, or as DNA extracted from either sample type. The germline V gene yields SGDLS for CDR1 and YYNGEE for CDR2. V was cut back by 3 bases and J by 3 bases, leaving a gap of 10 bases between them. The CDR3 starts with the cysteine, ends with the phenylalanine, and has 14 residues. The DNA shown is the 42-base CDR3, in frame from base 1. TCRbeta CDR3 regions were amplified from genomic DNA by means of the immunoSEQ Assay, a bias-controlled multiplex PCR. On the authors' methods: The number of nucleated cells in each sample was estimated by amplification of reference gene primers within the assay. To quantify the absolute abundance of each unique TCRbeta CDR3 rearrangement, sequence reads were collapsed and filtered. For each sample, productive Simpson clonality was calculated by taking the square root of Simpson's diversity index across productive rearrangements. TCRdb's version of the immuneACCESS table is confined to in-frame rearrangements and falls short of the full clone set. An unresolved V gene accounts for under half of the shortfall where checked; the remainder is of unknown origin. The V and J calls and the clone size are those of that table, but D and trimming were determined from the DNA. The sample includes about 250,000 clones, with over 75% observed a single time. Jointly, the top ten make up just under 0.8% of the sample.

With regard to this clone: Its recognized antigen is unknown. Nothing much larger sits one base from this clone, and base qualities are not available.

Recombination connected TRBV9 to TRBJ1-5; the D segment could be TRBD1, given 5 matching bases. The sequenced sample consisted of peripheral blood. The TCR comes from a woman younger than 45 with acute or convalescent COVID-19. In nucleotide form, the sequence is TGTGCCAGCAGCGGGGGGGGATTCAATCAGCCCCAGCATTTT. The encoded protein is CASSGGGFNQPQHF.